This T cell receptor beta chain comes out of a study of T cells after posttransplantation cyclophosphamide. Sequenced by immunoSEQ multiplex PCR; TCRdb stores in-frame clones only, minus some. The sample lists about 17,000 clones; approximately 78% were seen once. Controls had myeloablative marrow grafts with methotrexate and calcineurin inhibitor, sampled at 1 year. The material was PBMCs, obtained 410 to 450 days after allogeneic stem cell transplant with calcineurin inhibitor and methotrexate. The clonotype was recovered from a male patient aged 25 to 39 who received an allogeneic stem cell transplant from an unrelated donor, was CMV-positive, and had acute and chronic GVHD. The T cells may partly be graft donor cells.

CDR3 bases: TGTGCCAGCAGTTTACCCCAGGGGGAGGCAGATACGCAGTATTTT. Its protein is CASSLPQGEADTQYF. The V call is TRBV28, the J call TRBJ2-3, with a weak D call TRBD1 (7 bases). Germline CDR1 MDHEN, CDR2 SYDVKM. This CDR3 has 15 amino acids. V was shortened by 2 bases and J by 4 bases, with 13 bases between the two germline ends.